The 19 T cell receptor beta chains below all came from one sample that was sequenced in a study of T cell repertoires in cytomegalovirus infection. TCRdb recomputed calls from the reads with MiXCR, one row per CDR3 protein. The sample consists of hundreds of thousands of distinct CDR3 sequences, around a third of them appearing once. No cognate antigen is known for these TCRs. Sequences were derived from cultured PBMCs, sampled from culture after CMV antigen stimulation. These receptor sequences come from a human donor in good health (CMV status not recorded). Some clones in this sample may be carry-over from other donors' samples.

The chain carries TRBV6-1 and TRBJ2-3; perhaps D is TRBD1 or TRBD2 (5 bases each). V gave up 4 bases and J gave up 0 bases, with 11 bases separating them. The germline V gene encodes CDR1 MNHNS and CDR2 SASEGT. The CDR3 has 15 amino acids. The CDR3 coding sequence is TGTGCCAGCAGTGGGGACGGTCCTAGCACAGATACGCAGTATTTT. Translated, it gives CASSGDGPSTDTQYF.

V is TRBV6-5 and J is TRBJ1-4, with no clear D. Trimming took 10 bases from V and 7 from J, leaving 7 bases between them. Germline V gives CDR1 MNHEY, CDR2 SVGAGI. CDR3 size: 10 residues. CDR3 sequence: CATLGEKLFF. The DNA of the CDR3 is TGTGCCACCCTGGGTGAAAAACTGTTTTTT.

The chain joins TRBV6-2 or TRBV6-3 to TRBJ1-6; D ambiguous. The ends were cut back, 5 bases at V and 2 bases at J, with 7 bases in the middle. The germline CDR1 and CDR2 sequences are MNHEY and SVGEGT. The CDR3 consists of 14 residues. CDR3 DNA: TGTGCCAGCAGTGCCGGGCCCTATAATTCACCCCTCCACTTT. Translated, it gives CASSAGPYNSPLHF.

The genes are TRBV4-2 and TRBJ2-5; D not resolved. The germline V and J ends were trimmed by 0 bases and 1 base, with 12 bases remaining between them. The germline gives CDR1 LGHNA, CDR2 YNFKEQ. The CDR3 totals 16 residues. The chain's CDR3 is CASSQDGALPQETQYF. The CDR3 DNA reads TGTGCCAGCAGCCAAGATGGAGCCCTGCCCCAAGAGACCCAGTACTTC.

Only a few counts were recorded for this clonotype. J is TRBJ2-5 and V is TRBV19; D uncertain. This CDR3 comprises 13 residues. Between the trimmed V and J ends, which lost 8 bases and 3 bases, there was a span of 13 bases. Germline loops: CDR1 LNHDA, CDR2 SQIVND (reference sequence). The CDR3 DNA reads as TGTGCCAGTTCATGGGCAGCAGAAGAGACCCAGTACTTC. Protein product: CASSWAAEETQYF.

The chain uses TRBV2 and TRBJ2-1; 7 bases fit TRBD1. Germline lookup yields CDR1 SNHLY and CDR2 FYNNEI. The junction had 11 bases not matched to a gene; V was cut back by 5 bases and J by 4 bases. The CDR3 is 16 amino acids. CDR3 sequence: CASSPLTGQSYNEQFF. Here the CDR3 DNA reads TGTGCCAGCAGTCCACTAACGGGACAGTCTTACAATGAGCAGTTCTTC.

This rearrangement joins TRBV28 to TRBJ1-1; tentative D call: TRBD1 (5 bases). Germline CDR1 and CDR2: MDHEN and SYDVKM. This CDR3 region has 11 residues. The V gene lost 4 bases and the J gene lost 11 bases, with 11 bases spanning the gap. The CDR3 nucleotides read TGTGCCAGCAGTTCCGGGGGTCCCGCTTTCTTT. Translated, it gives CASSSGGPAFF.

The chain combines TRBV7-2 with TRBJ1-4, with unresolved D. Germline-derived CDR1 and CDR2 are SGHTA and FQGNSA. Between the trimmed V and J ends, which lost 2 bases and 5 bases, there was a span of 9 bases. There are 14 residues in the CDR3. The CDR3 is CASSLNRPNEKLFF. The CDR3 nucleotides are TGTGCCAGCAGCTTAAATAGGCCCAATGAAAAACTGTTTTTT.

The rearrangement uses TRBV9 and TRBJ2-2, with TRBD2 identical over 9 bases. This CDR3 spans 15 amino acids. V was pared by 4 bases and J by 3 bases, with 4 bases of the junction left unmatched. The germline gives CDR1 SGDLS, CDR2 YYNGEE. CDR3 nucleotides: TGTGCCAGCAGCCGACTAGCGGAGCACACCGGGGAGCTGTTTTTT. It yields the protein CASSRLAEHTGELFF. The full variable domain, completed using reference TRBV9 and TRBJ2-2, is DSGVTQTPKHLITATGQRVTLRCSPRSGDLSVYWYQQSLDQGLQFLIQYYNGEERAKGNILERFSAQQFPDLHSELNLSSLELGDSALYFCASSRLAEHTGELFFGEGSRLTVL.

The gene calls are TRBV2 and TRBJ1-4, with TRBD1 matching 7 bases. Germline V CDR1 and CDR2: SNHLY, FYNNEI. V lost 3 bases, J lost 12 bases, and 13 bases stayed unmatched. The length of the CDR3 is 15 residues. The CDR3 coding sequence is TGTGCCAGCAGTGACCCAACAGGGGACCCCACGCAACTGTTTTTT. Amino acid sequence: CASSDPTGDPTQLFF. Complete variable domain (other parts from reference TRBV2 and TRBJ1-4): EPEVTQTPSHQVTQMGQEVILRCVPISNHLYFYWYRQILGQKVEFLVSFYNNEISEKSEIFDDQFSVERPDGSNFTLKIRSTKLEDSAMYFCASSDPTGDPTQLFFGSGTQLSVL.

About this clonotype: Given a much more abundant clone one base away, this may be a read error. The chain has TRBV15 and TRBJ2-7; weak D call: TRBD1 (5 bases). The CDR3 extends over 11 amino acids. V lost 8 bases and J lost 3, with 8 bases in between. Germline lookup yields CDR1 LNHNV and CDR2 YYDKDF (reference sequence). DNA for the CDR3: TGTGCCACCGGGCAGGGCTACGAGCAGTACTTC. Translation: CATGQGYEQYF. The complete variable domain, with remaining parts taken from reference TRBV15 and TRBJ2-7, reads DAMVIQNPRYQVTQFGKPVTLSCSQTLNHNVMYWYQQKSSQAPKLLFHYYDKDFNNEADTPDNFQSRRPNTSFCFLDIRSPGLGDTAMYLCATGQGYEQYFGPGTRLTVT.

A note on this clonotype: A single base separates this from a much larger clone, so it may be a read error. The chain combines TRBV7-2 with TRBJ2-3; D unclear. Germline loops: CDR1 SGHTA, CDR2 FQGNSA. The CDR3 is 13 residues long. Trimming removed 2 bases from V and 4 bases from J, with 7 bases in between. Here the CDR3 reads CASSLKSSDTQYF. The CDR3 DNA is TGTGCCAGCAGCTTAAAAAGCTCAGATACGCAGTATTTT.

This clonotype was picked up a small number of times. CDR3 region: CASSGGGLAQYF. CDR3 sequence (DNA): TGTGCCAGTAGTGGTGGAGGCCTTGCGCAGTATTTT. The V and J genes are TRBV19 and TRBJ2-3; D is possibly TRBD2 (5 bases). CDR1 is LNHDA, CDR2 SQIVND, per germline (reference sequence). Deletions cut 5 bases from V and 10 bases from J, with 13 bases between. This CDR3 has 12 residues.

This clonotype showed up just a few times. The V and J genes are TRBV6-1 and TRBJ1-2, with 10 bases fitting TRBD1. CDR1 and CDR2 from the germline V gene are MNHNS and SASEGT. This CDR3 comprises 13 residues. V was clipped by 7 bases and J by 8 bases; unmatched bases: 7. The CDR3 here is CASTGDRGWGYTF. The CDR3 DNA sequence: TGTGCCAGCACCGGGGACAGGGGCTGGGGCTACACCTTC.

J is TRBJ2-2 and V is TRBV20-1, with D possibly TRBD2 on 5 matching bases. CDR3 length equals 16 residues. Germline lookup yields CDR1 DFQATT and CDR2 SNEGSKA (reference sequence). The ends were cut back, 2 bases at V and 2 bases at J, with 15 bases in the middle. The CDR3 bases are TGCAGTGCTAGACCCACTCGCGGGTTTAACACCGGGGAGCTGTTTTTT. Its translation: CSARPTRGFNTGELFF.

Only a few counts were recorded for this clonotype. CDR3 coding DNA: TGCGCCAGCAGCCAAGATAGTCGGACAGGGATTTCAAATACGCAGTATTTT. Its translation is CASSQDSRTGISNTQYF. This sequence joins TRBV4-1 and TRBJ2-3; the match to TRBD1 covers 8 bases. V gave up 0 bases and J gave up 7 bases; unmatched junction bases: 12. Germline V CDR1 and CDR2: MGHRA, YSYEKL. This CDR3 is 17 amino acids long.

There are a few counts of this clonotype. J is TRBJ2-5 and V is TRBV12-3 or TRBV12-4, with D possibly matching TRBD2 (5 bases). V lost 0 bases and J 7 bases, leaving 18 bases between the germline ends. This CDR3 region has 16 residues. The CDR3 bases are TGTGCCAGCAGTTTAGCCGTTACTAGTCGCGGTCGGACCCAGTACTTC. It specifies CASSLAVTSRGRTQYF.

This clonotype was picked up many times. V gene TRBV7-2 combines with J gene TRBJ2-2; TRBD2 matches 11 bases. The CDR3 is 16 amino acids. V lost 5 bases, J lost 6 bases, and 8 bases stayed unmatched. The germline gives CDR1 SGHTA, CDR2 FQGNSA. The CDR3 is CASSLNSGGAPGELFF. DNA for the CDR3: TGTGCCAGCAGCCTGAATAGCGGGGGGGCCCCCGGGGAGCTGTTTTTT.

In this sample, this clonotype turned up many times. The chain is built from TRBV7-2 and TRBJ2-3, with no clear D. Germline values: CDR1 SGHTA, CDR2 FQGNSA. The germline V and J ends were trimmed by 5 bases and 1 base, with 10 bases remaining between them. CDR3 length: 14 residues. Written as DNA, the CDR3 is TGTGCCAGCAGCGAAGACTTAGGCACAGATACGCAGTATTTT. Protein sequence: CASSEDLGTDTQYF.